The 21 T cell receptor beta chains presented below share a single source sample, sequenced in a study of spatial heterogeneity in lung cancer. Study outcomes and limitations: Tumor mutation count correlated with how many alpha and beta TCRs expanded intratumorally.

TCRdb re-analysed the 5' RACE reads in MiXCR, keeping a single row per CDR3 protein. This sample has fewer than 8,500 distinct CDR3 sequences, with under 8.5% found just once. Antigens of these TCRs are unknown. Time point indicated: sample taken at primary tumor resection. The sequencing here drew on lung tumor tissue, taken at surgery. These receptors all come from a male donor with early-stage non-small cell lung cancer.

By sample fraction, this clonotype is medium-sized. This beta chain is a stray read from a library made for alpha chains; its abundance is not meaningful. The rearrangement links TRBV5-1 to TRBJ2-1; D may be TRBD1 (5 bases). The germline V and J ends were trimmed by 1 base and 5 bases, with 13 bases remaining between them. The germline V gene encodes CDR1 SGHRS and CDR2 YFSETQ. The CDR3 length is 15 residues. CDR3 DNA: TGCGCCAGCAGCTTGTCAGGGCCGCCAAACAATGAGCAGTTCTTC. Translation: CASSLSGPPNNEQFF.

This clonotype is medium-sized (0.01 to 0.1%) in the sample. With the library built for alpha chains, this beta chain is off target and its frequency is not meaningful. The CDR3 sequence is CASSHRAPDTEAFF. CDR3 coding DNA: TGTGCCAGCTCACACAGGGCACCGGACACTGAAGCTTTCTTT. J is TRBJ1-1 and V is TRBV18; TRBD1 might be the D (6 bases). The ends were cut back, 4 bases at V and 3 bases at J, with 12 bases in the middle. The CDR3 length is 14 residues. Germline CDR1 KGHSH, CDR2 LQKENI.

This clonotype ranks as medium-sized (0.01 to 0.1%). This beta chain is off target for a library built for alpha chains, so its abundance means little. The rearrangement uses TRBV6-2 or TRBV6-3 and TRBJ2-2, with 8 bases fitting TRBD1. After removal of 5 bases from V and 8 bases from J, the junction contained 10 bases not matched to a gene. Germline loops: CDR1 MNHEY, CDR2 SVGEGT. The CDR3 runs 15 residues. CDR3 DNA: TGTGCCAGCAGTAAAGCCGGACAGGGCGGAGGGGAGCTGTTTTTT. Residues: CASSKAGQGGGELFF.

This clonotype was recorded at least ten times. With the library built for alpha chains, this beta chain is off target and its frequency is not meaningful. The chain has TRBV27 and TRBJ2-7, with 9 bases matching TRBD2. Germline V gives CDR1 MNHEY, CDR2 SMNVEV (reference sequence). V was clipped by 2 bases and J by 5 bases; unmatched bases: 16. The CDR3 has 18 amino acids. CDR3 in amino acids: CASSLISMGGRAGNEQYF. The CDR3 DNA reads TGTGCCAGCAGTTTAATCAGCATGGGCGGGAGGGCCGGTAACGAGCAGTACTTC.

Judged by abundance, this clonotype is large. Because this beta chain is a stray read in a library intended to capture alpha chains, its abundance should not be given much weight. The rearrangement uses TRBV10-3 and TRBJ2-3; possibly TRBD2 for D (5 bases). Trimming removed 0 bases at V and 0 bases at J, with 10 bases between. Germline V CDR1 and CDR2: ENHRY, SYGVKD. This CDR3 spans 16 amino acids. The chain's CDR3 is CAISESASPSTDTQYF. The CDR3 DNA sequence: TGTGCCATCAGTGAGTCGGCTAGCCCTAGCACAGATACGCAGTATTTT.

This clonotype was observed a handful of times. A library made for alpha chains picked up this beta chain off target, so its size means little. The chain links TRBV4-2 to TRBJ2-5; D remains ambiguous. With 4 bases removed from V and 7 bases from J, the gap between germline ends came to 16 bases. The CDR3 has 14 amino acids. The germline V gene has CDR1 LGHNA and CDR2 YNFKEQ. CDR3 region: CASSPAEVTGTQYF. The CDR3, as DNA: TGTGCCAGCAGCCCGGCCGAGGTCACGGGGACCCAGTACTTC.

This clonotype is medium-sized in the sample. This beta chain is off target for a library built for alpha chains, so its abundance means little. The V gene is TRBV6-1, the J gene TRBJ2-3; 10 bases agree with TRBD2. V gave up 8 bases and J gave up 6 bases; unmatched junction bases: 11. This CDR3 comprises 15 residues. The V gene's germline CDR1 is MNHNS and CDR2 SASEGT. The CDR3 protein is CASLWSGTSVDTQYF. The DNA for the CDR3 is TGTGCCAGCTTATGGTCTGGGACTAGCGTGGATACGCAGTATTTT.

By sample share, this clonotype is medium-sized. This beta chain slipped into a library made for alpha chains as a stray read, so its size is not meaningful. The chain couples TRBV7-8 to TRBJ2-5; D remains unclear. Germline values: CDR1 SGHVS, CDR2 FQNEAQ. Trimming shortened V by 3 bases and J by 5 bases, and 7 bases separated the two germline ends. The CDR3 is 12 residues long. The CDR3 here is CASSFQLETQYF. CDR3 DNA: TGTGCCAGCAGCTTTCAGCTGGAGACCCAGTACTTC.

Remarks on this clonotype: This beta chain is an unintended read in a library built for alpha chains; its size means little. This chain connects TRBV7-2 to TRBJ2-2, with D unclear. Trimming pared 7 bases from V and 2 bases from J, leaving 14 bases between. The CDR3 length is 15 residues. Germline CDR1 reads SGHTA; CDR2 reads FQGNSA. CDR3 sequence reads: CASIPPGLNTGELFF. The CDR3 DNA reads as TGTGCCAGCATCCCCCCGGGCCTTAACACCGGGGAGCTGTTTTTT.

In its sample, this clonotype was seen many times. Since it is a stray read in a library aimed at alpha chains, this beta chain has a size that is not meaningful. The J gene is TRBJ2-1, the V gene TRBV29-1, with D possibly being TRBD1 (5 bases). This CDR3 is 13 amino acids long. Germline loops: CDR1 SQVTM, CDR2 ANQGSEA. V was pared by 7 bases and J by 5 bases, with 15 bases between. The CDR3 DNA is TGCAGCGCCGAAGGGGAATCGGACAATGAGCAGTTCTTC. Translated: CSAEGESDNEQFF.

In this sample, this clonotype turned up many times. Being off target in a library aimed at alpha chains, this beta chain has a size of little meaning. The chain combines TRBV2 with TRBJ2-7; D gene ambiguous. V was trimmed by 8 bases and J by 2 bases, leaving 7 bases between them. The germline gives CDR1 SNHLY, CDR2 FYNNEI. The CDR3 loop spans 11 amino acids. DNA for the CDR3: TGTGCCAGCGGTTTAGCCTACGAGCAGTACTTC. Its translation: CASGLAYEQYF.

This clonotype is medium-sized within its sample. The library was built for alpha chains, so this beta chain is an off-target read and its size means little. This chain links TRBV5-1 with TRBJ2-1; D might be TRBD2 (6 bases). The V gene's germline CDR1 is SGHRS and CDR2 YFSETQ. CDR3 length equals 14 residues. V was pared by 4 bases and J by 0 bases, with 8 bases between. The CDR3 DNA sequence: TGCGCCAGCAGCAGCGGGTACTCCTACAATGAGCAGTTCTTC. Its translation is CASSSGYSYNEQFF. Combining the CDR3 with reference TRBV5-1 and TRBJ2-1 gives the whole variable domain KAGVTQTPRYLIKTRGQQVTLSCSPISGHRSVSWYQQTPGQGLQFLFEYFSETQRNKGNFPGRFSGRQFSNSRSEMNVSTLELGDSALYLCASSSGYSYNEQFFGPGTRLTVL.

Worth noting for this clonotype: This beta chain is a stray sequence in a library constructed for alpha chains; its clone size is not meaningful. The chain is built from TRBV12-3 or TRBV12-4 and TRBJ2-4; D not resolved. V lost 4 bases, J lost 11 bases, and 12 bases lay in between. The CDR3 is 12 residues long. As DNA, the CDR3 is TGTGCCAGCAGTTCCGCTGTACGGGTTCAGTACTTC. This gives the protein CASSSAVRVQYF.

This clonotype appeared many times. This beta chain lies outside the target of a library built for alpha chains; its clone size means little. The rearrangement joins TRBV6-2 or TRBV6-3 to TRBJ2-3; D is possibly TRBD2 (5 bases). The CDR3 runs to 12 residues. In germline, CDR1 is MNHEY, CDR2 SVGEGT. Trimming shortened V by 6 bases and J by 7 bases, and 11 bases separated the two germline ends. The CDR3 coding sequence is TGTGCCAGCAGCACGGCGGGTAATACGCAGTATTTT. Protein: CASSTAGNTQYF.

Judged by abundance, this clonotype is medium-sized (0.01 to 0.1%). This beta chain is a stray read from a library made for alpha chains; its abundance is not meaningful. The V gene is TRBV7-9, the J gene TRBJ2-3; 9 bases fit TRBD2. The J segment lost 4 bases and the V segment lost 2 bases, leaving 4 bases of the junction unmatched. The CDR3 sequence is 15 residues long. Germline CDR1 is SEHNR and CDR2 is FQNEAQ (reference sequence). The CDR3 nucleotides read TGTGCCAGCAGCTTATCACTAGCGGGTCCAGATACGCAGTATTTT. The encoded protein is CASSLSLAGPDTQYF.

This clonotype was counted many times. A library made for alpha chains picked up this beta chain off target, so its size means little. As DNA, the CDR3 is TGTGCCAGCCGGAAGGCGAACACTGAAGCTTTCTTT. As protein: CASRKANTEAFF. The chain employs TRBV28 and TRBJ1-1; no reliable D call. The CDR3 loop spans 12 amino acids. The ends were cut back, 8 bases at V and 1 base at J, with 8 bases in the middle. The germline V gene has CDR1 MDHEN and CDR2 SYDVKM.

This clonotype is categorized as medium-sized (0.01 to 0.1%). This beta chain was picked up by a library intended for alpha chains and is off target, so its count carries little meaning. The J gene is TRBJ2-2, the V gene TRBV5-1; 10 bases are shared with TRBD2. The CDR3 contains 16 residues. The junction had 7 bases not matched to a gene; V was cut back by 1 base and J by 7 bases. The V gene's germline CDR1 is SGHRS and CDR2 YFSETQ. CDR3 nucleotide sequence: TGCGCCAGCAGCTTGTGGCTAGCGGGAGCGATCGGGGAGCTGTTTTTT. This codes for CASSLWLAGAIGELFF.

This clonotype was seen ten or more times. A library made for alpha chains picked up this beta chain off target, so its size means little. The V and J genes are TRBV6-5 and TRBJ2-5; 7 positions match TRBD1. This CDR3 comprises 14 residues. The V segment lost 6 bases and the J segment 1 base; nucleotides outside the gene matches: 5. Germline loops: CDR1 MNHEY, CDR2 SVGAGI. CDR3 coding DNA: TGTGCCAGCAGAGTGACAGGGCCCCAAGAGACCCAGTACTTC. Its protein product is CASRVTGPQETQYF.

At least ten counts were recorded for this clonotype. The library was built for alpha chains, so this beta chain is an off-target read and its size means little. The chain joins TRBV7-2 to TRBJ2-6, with a possible D match to TRBD2 (5 bases). The germline V and J ends were trimmed by 11 bases and 0 bases, with 8 bases remaining between them. Germline CDR1 SGHTA, CDR2 FQGNSA. The CDR3 has 13 amino acids. This chain's CDR3 is CASGSSGANVLTF. Written as DNA, the CDR3 is TGTGCCTCGGGGAGCTCTGGGGCCAACGTCCTGACTTTC.

Of note for this clonotype: Within a library made for alpha chains, this beta chain is off target, and its count is uninformative. The V and J genes are TRBV19 and TRBJ1-1; the match to TRBD1 covers 11 bases. The CDR3 sequence is 13 residues long. CDR1 and CDR2 (germline): LNHDA, SQIVND (reference sequence). J gave up 4 bases and V 9 bases, and 4 bases lay outside the gene matches. For the CDR3, the DNA is TGTGCCAGCGGACAGGGGGCGGCCACTGAAGCTTTCTTT. Protein: CASGQGAATEAFF. Variable domain in full (rest from reference TRBV19 and TRBJ1-1): DGGITQSPKYLFRKEGQNVTLSCEQNLNHDAMYWYRQDPGQGLRLIYYSQIVNDFQKGDIAEGYSVSREKKESFPLTVTSAQKNPTAFYLCASGQGAATEAFFGQGTRLTVV.

Judged by abundance, this clonotype is medium-sized. The library was prepared for alpha chains; this beta chain is a stray read, so its frequency means little. V is TRBV5-5 and J is TRBJ2-6; D is unclear. The CDR3 loop spans 19 amino acids. Germline lookup yields CDR1 SGHKS and CDR2 YYEKEE (reference sequence). The V end lost 4 bases, the J end lost 2 bases, and 22 bases lay between the germline ends. The CDR3 DNA is TGTGCCAGCAGCCTTGTTCCCCAACCTCCATCTCCTGGGGCCAACGTCCTGACTTTC. Its translation: CASSLVPQPPSPGANVLTF.